The entry below gives a single TCR beta chain sequence along with its context. This clone was seen more than once but under ten times. The antigen it recognizes is unknown. No base-level quality is on record; no much larger clone is a single base apart. TCRbeta CDR3 regions were amplified from genomic DNA using the immunoSEQ Assay, a bias-controlled multiplex PCR. On the study's bioinformatics: The number of nucleated cells in each sample was estimated from the amplification of reference gene primers within the assay. To quantify the absolute abundance of each unique TCRbeta CDR3 rearrangement, sequence reads were collapsed and filtered. For each sample, productive Simpson clonality was calculated as the square root of Simpson's diversity index across productive rearrangements. The table was pulled from immuneACCESS by TCRdb, which kept in-frame rearrangements only. Such tables lose some clones; where checked, under half of the loss comes from unresolved V genes, and the rest has no known cause. V and J calls and clone size come straight from that table; D and trimming were deduced from the DNA. This sample has 300,000 to 400,000 clones in its table, and roughly 90% of those were observed once. The ten top clones hold more than 0.85% of the sample.

Enrolling through a virtual design, the prospective study's participants ranged in age from roughly 18 to 89 years and lived across roughly 24 United States geographic areas. Cohort assignment in the prospective study relied on participant-reported clinical history from a screening survey and a study questionnaire. Each participant in the prospective study had whole blood, serum and a nasopharyngeal or oropharyngeal swab collected by mobile phlebotomists. Over a 2-month period, participants in the prospective study had the option of providing additional blood draws and questionnaires. Before DNA extraction, prospective study blood samples were shipped either frozen or at room temperature. The sample originates from a study of blood T cell repertoires in COVID-19 (dated by TCRdb to about 2020). Regarding the study in general: Samples covering the acute and convalescent phases of COVID-19 were provided by collaborators in the United States, Italy and Spain. The prospective study material was composed of cDNA or gDNA derived from T cells, B-cell-depleted T cells, or PBMCs. Subjects who had been exposed to COVID-19, were actively infected with it, or had recovered from it provided the deeply sampled blood TCRbeta repertoires that made up the dataset. The repertoires were released in a freely available public database intended as a resource for research on the immune response to SARS-CoV-2. Samples came from the ongoing ImmuneRACE study (first 160 participants) plus 1,254 subjects from 6 global collaborators. The sample metadata nearly always contained a de-identified subject ID, COVID-19 status, age in years and sex. Where available, HLA class I and class II types were taken from metadata supplied by the sample provider and were not determined by assay-based typing.

Broader findings and caveats from the paper: The quantity of clinical and demographic metadata differed by source and by participant and was supplied without curation.

The receptor was derived from a woman under 40 with acute COVID-19. Source material: PBMCs or T cells enriched from blood (not recorded which).

The CDR3 region: CASKGGYYEQYF. The DNA sequence is given as TGTGCCAGTAAGGGGGGGTACTACGAGCAGTACTTC. The rearrangement joined TRBV11-2 to TRBJ2-7; matching of 7 bases hints at TRBD2 as the D gene. Including cysteine and phenylalanine, the CDR3 has 12 amino acids. The CDR3 DNA has 36 bases and is translated from base 1. V lost 9 bases and J lost 3 bases; the stretch between them is 12 bases long. The germline V gene supplies CDR1 SGHAT and CDR2 FQNNGV.